This T cell receptor beta chain was sequenced during a study of CXCR3-negative and CXCR3-positive naive CD8 T cells. Study results and caveats: Both naive subsets, CXCR3-negative and CXCR3-positive, displayed similar TRBV-TRBJ usage, unlike memory cells. Against CXCR3-negative naive cells, CXCR3-positive naive cells showed more hydrophobic TRB CDR3s. Diversity was high in both naive subsets and much lower in memory cells.

The TRB libraries of cDNA were built by UMI-labeled 5' RACE. From the 5' RACE reads, TCRdb lists one entry per CDR3 protein and no DNA. Its listing shows around 66,000 distinct CDR3 sequences. With respect to this clonotype: Its specificity is not known.

This CDR3 contains 17 residues. The germline V gene has CDR1 SSHAT and CDR2 FNYEAQ (reference sequence). V gene TRBV7-7 combines with J gene TRBJ2-3; TCRdb's D call of TRBD1 is untestable without DNA. The sequencing sample was made of naive CXCR3+ CD8+ T cells from blood. Subset defined: CD45RO-CCR7+CD27+CD95- naive CD8+ T cells expressing CXCR3 (TNR3+). The receptor was derived from a human donor in good health. Some clones in this sample may be carry-over from other donors' samples. CDR3: CASSLSSPGASTDTQYF.